The 9 T cell receptor beta chains in this list originate from one sample, sequenced in a study of control samples from healthy donors and cancer patients. Assay used: immunoSEQ multiplex PCR; TCRdb lists only in-frame clones, some missing. The data show under 200,000 clones, roughly 94% seen once. The sample taken for sequencing was blood. The receptors were gathered from a woman between 35 and 50 years old in good health.

This chain links TRBV19 with TRBJ1-3; D uncertain. With 4 bases removed from V and 3 bases from J, the gap between germline ends came to 16 bases. The CDR3 consists of 16 residues. CDR1 is LNHDA, CDR2 SQIVND, per germline (reference sequence). This chain's CDR3 is CASSTNGRFLGNTIYF. CDR3 nucleotide sequence: TGTGCCAGTAGTACTAACGGCCGCTTCCTTGGAAACACCATATATTTT. The variable domain in full, with the rest retrieved from reference TRBV19 and TRBJ1-3, is DGGITQSPKYLFRKEGQNVTLSCEQNLNHDAMYWYRQDPGQGLRLIYYSQIVNDFQKGDIAEGYSVSREKKESFPLTVTSAQKNPTAFYLCASSTNGRFLGNTIYFGEGSWLTVV.

The chain has TRBV2 and TRBJ2-2, with 7 bases that match TRBD1. This CDR3 is built from 17 residues. The V gene end was trimmed by 6 bases and the J gene end by 5 bases; junction bases not matched to a gene: 15. From germline, CDR1 is SNHLY and CDR2 FYNNEI. The CDR3 sequence is CASRDGQAAGVTGELFF. In DNA form, the CDR3 reads TGTGCCAGCAGGGACGGACAGGCCGCCGGGGTGACCGGGGAGCTGTTTTTT.

CDR3 residues: CASSLLLNRHPGNTIYF. In DNA form, the CDR3 reads TGTGCCAGCAGCTTACTTCTAAACAGACATCCTGGAAACACCATATATTTT. The rearrangement uses TRBV7-9 and TRBJ1-3; no definite D call. Trimming removed 2 bases at V and 2 bases at J, with 16 bases between. Germline values: CDR1 SEHNR, CDR2 FQNEAQ (reference sequence). CDR3 length: 17 residues.

The chain links TRBV9 to TRBJ2-5; D gene unclear. Trimming took off 4 bases at V and 4 bases at J, with 11 bases between the two ends. The germline CDR1 and CDR2 sequences are SGDLS and YYNGEE. The CDR3 totals 13 residues. CDR3 loop: CASSTWTGETQYF. In DNA, the CDR3 is TGTGCCAGCAGCACCTGGACCGGAGAGACCCAGTACTTC.

The rearrangement links TRBV27 to TRBJ1-1; D remains unclear. Trimming cost V 1 base and J 0 bases, with 3 bases left between them. CDR3 length: 13 amino acids. The germline CDR1 and CDR2 sequences are MNHEY and SMNVEV (reference sequence). The CDR3 is CASSLFVNTEAFF. The CDR3 DNA reads as TGTGCCAGCAGTTTATTCGTGAACACTGAAGCTTTCTTT.

V gene TRBV9 combines with J gene TRBJ1-5; D gene uncertain. Trimming cost V 0 bases and J 9 bases, with 13 bases left between them. In germline, CDR1 is SGDLS, CDR2 YYNGEE. The CDR3 is 14 amino acids. CDR3 sequence (DNA): TGTGCCAGCAGCGTAGACAGCTCCCCTGGGCCCCAGCATTTT. The encoded protein is CASSVDSSPGPQHF.

In DNA, the CDR3 is TGTGCCAGCAGCCACCTGACTGCCATAGGGCGGGATGGCTACACCTTC. It translates to CASSHLTAIGRDGYTF. This chain joins TRBV6-2 or TRBV6-3 and TRBJ1-2; D remains ambiguous. There are 16 residues in the CDR3. The V end was cut by 6 bases, the J end by 6 bases, with 23 bases between. Germline CDR1 MNHEY, CDR2 SVGEGT.

This clone was detected once. The V gene is TRBV2, the J gene TRBJ2-1, with TRBD1 matching 9 bases. The germline gives CDR1 SNHLY, CDR2 FYNNEI. The V and J ends lost 6 bases and 0 bases, in that order; junction bases with no gene match: 9. This CDR3 comprises 17 residues. CDR3 nucleotides: TGTGCCAGCAGCCTCCCCGACAGGGGGGACTCCTACAATGAGCAGTTCTTC. Its protein is CASSLPDRGDSYNEQFF.

The CDR3 here is CASSQDGGTNTEAFF. CDR3 bases: TGTGCCAGCAGCCAAGATGGAGGGACGAACACTGAAGCTTTCTTT. This chain connects TRBV4-2 to TRBJ1-1, with D possibly being TRBD1 (5 bases). The ends were cut back, 0 bases at V and 1 base at J, with 9 bases in the middle. The CDR3 spans 15 residues. Germline V CDR1 and CDR2: LGHNA, YNFKEQ.